This T cell receptor beta chain came from a study of blood T cell repertoires in COVID-19. As for the study in general: Acute and convalescent COVID-19 specimens originated in the United States, Italy and Spain.

Sequenced by immunoSEQ multiplex PCR; TCRdb stores in-frame clones only, minus some. Of 220,000 or so clones in the sample, 82% were seen once. Trimming left V 9 bases short and J 5 bases short, with 10 bases between. The CDR3 loop spans 11 amino acids. V gene TRBV12-3 or TRBV12-4 combines with J gene TRBJ1-1, with D hard to call. The clonotype comes from a woman in her sixties who had recovered from COVID-19. The sequencing input was PBMCs or T cells enriched from blood (not recorded which). The CDR3 reads CASSTFTEAFF. The DNA of the CDR3 is TGTGCCAGTTCCACTTTTACTGAAGCTTTCTTT.